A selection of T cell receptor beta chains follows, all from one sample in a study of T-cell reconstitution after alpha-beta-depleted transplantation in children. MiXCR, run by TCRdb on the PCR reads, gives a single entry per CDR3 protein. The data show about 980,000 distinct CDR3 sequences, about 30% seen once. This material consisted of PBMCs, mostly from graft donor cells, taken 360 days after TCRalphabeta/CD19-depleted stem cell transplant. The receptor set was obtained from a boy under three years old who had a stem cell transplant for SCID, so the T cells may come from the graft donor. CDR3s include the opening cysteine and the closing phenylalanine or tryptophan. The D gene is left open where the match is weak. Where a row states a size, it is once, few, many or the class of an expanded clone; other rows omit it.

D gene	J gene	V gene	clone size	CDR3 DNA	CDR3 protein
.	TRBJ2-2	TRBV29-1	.	TGCAGCGTTGCCCGGCCCCCCGAGGTCACCGGGGAGCTGTTTTTT	CSVARPPEVTGELFF
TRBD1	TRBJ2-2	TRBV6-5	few	TGTGCCAGCAGTTCCCAGGACAGGGGTGCGAACACCGGGGAGCTGTTTTTT	CASSSQDRGANTGELFF
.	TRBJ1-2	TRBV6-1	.	TGTGCCAGCAGTGGTCCCGGGCCCGTAAACTATGGCTACACCTTC	CASSGPGPVNYGYTF
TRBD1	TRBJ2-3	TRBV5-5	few	TGTGCCAGCAGGCGGGACAGGGCTATTGACGATACGCAGTATTTT	CASRRDRAIDDTQYF
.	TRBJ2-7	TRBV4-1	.	TGCGCCAGCAGCCGCCATCCTCAGGGAAAATCCTACGAGCAGTACTTC	CASSRHPQGKSYEQYF
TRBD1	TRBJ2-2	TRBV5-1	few	TGCGCCAGCAGCTTCACCCCGACAGGGGACACCGGGGAGCTGTTTTTT	CASSFTPTGDTGELFF
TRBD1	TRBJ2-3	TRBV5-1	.	TGCGCCAGCAGCTTCGACAGGGGCGGCACAGATACGCAGTATTTT	CASSFDRGGTDTQYF
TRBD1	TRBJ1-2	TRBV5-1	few	TGCGCCAGCAGCGTACAGGGGAACTATGGCTACACCTTC	CASSVQGNYGYTF
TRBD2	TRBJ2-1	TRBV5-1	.	TGCGCCAGCACTGTTTCGAGCGGGGTGTACAATGAGCAGTTCTTC	CASTVSSGVYNEQFF
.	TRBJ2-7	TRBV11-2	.	TGTGCCAGCAGCTTCGACAGGATTGTCGGCGAGCAGTACTTC	CASSFDRIVGEQYF
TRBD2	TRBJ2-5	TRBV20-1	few	TGCAGTGCCATACGGATACCGAATAGACTAGCGGATCAAGAGACCCAGTACTTC	CSAIRIPNRLADQETQYF
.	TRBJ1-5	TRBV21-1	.	TGTGCCAGCCTGGGGGGACATGGCAATCAGCCCCAGCATTTT	CASLGGHGNQPQHF
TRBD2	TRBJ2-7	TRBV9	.	TGTGCCAGCAGCGCAGAGCGGGGCGTCACGGCCGAGCAGTACTTC	CASSAERGVTAEQYF
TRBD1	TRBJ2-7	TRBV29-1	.	TGCAGCGTTGAACCCGGACAGGGGGCCAACGAGCAGTACTTC	CSVEPGQGANEQYF
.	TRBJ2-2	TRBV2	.	TGTGCCGGCACACCGCAGACAGGTCCCACCGGGGAGCTGTTTTTT	CAGTPQTGPTGELFF
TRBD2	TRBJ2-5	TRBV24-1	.	TGTGCCACCAGTGATTTAGGGAGCGGGGGGGCCGATGAGACCCAGTACTTC	CATSDLGSGGADETQYF
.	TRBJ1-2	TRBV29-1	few	TGCAGCGTTCTAAGGGCCTATGGCTACACCTTC	CSVLRAYGYTF
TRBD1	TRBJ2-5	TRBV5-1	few	TGCGCCAGCGGAGGGACAGGGCAAGAGACCCAGTACTTC	CASGGTGQETQYF
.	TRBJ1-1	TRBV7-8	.	TGTGCCAGCAGCTTAGCTTCAGGAGATGAAGCTTTCTTT	CASSLASGDEAFF
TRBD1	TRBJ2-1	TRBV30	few	TGTGCCACCCGGGACAGGGACTACAATGAGCAGTTCTTC	CATRDRDYNEQFF
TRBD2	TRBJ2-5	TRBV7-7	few	TGTGCCAGCAGCTTTCGCGGGGGGGGTGAGACCCAGTACTTC	CASSFRGGGETQYF
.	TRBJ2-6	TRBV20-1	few	TGCAGTGCTGCTAGACACCGACCGAGCTCTGGGGCCAACGTCCTGACTTTC	CSAARHRPSSGANVLTF
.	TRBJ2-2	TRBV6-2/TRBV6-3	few	TGTGCCAGCAGCGGGTCCAGGGCCCCTACCGGGGAGCTGTTTTTT	CASSGSRAPTGELFF